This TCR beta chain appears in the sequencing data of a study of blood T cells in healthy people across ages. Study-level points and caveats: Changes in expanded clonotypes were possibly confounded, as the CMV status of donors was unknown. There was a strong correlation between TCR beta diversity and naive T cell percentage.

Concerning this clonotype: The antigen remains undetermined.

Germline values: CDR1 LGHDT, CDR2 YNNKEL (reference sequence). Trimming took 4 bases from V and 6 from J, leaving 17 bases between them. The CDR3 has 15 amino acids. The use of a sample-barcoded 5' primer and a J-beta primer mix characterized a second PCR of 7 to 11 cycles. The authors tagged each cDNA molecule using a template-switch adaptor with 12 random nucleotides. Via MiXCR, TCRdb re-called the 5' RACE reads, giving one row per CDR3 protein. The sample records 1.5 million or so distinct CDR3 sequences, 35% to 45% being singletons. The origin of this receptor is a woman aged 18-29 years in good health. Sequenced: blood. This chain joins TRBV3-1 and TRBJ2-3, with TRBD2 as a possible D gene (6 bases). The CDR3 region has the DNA TGTGCCAGCAGCCCCCTAGGCGGGGCGGGGGATACGCAGTATTTT. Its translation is CASSPLGGAGDTQYF.